This T cell receptor (beta chain) appears in the sequencing data of a study of response to subunit inactivated influenza vaccine (dated by TCRdb to between 2017 and 2018). Context from the whole study: The study used deep quantitative T cell receptor repertoire profiling to track responses to a trivalent subunit inactivated influenza vaccine.

Its CDR3 holds 11 amino acids, cysteine through phenylalanine. Just the 33-base CDR3 DNA is kept, in frame starting at base 1. In the germline V gene, CDR1 corresponds to MNHEY and CDR2 to SVGEGT. Cut back by 6 bases and 8 bases, the V and J ends lie 10 bases apart. Receptor amplification or capture employed RT-PCR. Sequencing used an Illumina HiSeq 2500. TCRdb ran its own pipeline on the public reads, namely fastp trimming at Q25 and MiXCR clone calling, and kept in-frame beta chains. Each entry merges the rows of one CDR3 protein and shows their most common DNA and genes. The sample table lists 250,000 to 350,000 distinct CDR3 sequences, roughly 22% of them with a count of one. The top ten clones comprise about a tenth of the sample. With regard to this clonotype: Its antigen remains undetermined. Base-call qualities are not available, and no considerably larger clone is one nucleotide away.

Study-wide conclusions, independent of this receptor: The authors suggested that each seasonal influenza vaccination may recruit only a limited number of new T cells.

The sequences come from PBMCs from blood, collected approximately 20 months after vaccination. The chain is encoded by TRBV6-2 or TRBV6-3 joined to TRBJ1-1; the D gene is not confidently resolved. The sequence was obtained from a man aged 50 to 69 who received an inactivated influenza vaccine. Donor details come from another sample of the same person, matched by shared clones. The base sequence is TGTGCCAGCAGGACTAATAAGGAAGCTTTCTTT. This yields the protein CASRTNKEAFF.